The T cell receptor (beta chain) under discussion was sequenced for a study of blood T cell repertoires in COVID-19. Across the study: Specimens from acute and convalescent COVID-19 originated in the United States, Italy and Spain. PBMCs, B-cell-depleted T cells, or T cells provided the cDNA or gDNA that made up the material.

As handled by the study authors: Amplifying reference gene primers gave estimates of nucleated cell counts. Assay used: immunoSEQ multiplex PCR; TCRdb lists only in-frame clones, some missing. V and J calls and clone size are copied from that table; D and trimming were computed from the DNA. Counted here are around 70,000 clones, roughly nine tenths occurring once; the ten biggest clones make up 2.5% to 3%. V was clipped by 0 bases and J by 5 bases, with 11 bases between them. CDR3 length: 14 residues. Germline V CDR1 and CDR2: SGHKS, YYEKEE (reference sequence). Sequencing was performed on peripheral blood. The receptor's source is a man aged 50 or older with COVID-19, enrolled during active disease. This chain uses TRBV5-5 with TRBJ2-5; the D gene is possibly TRBD2 (6 bases). The CDR3 protein is CASSLAGGAETQYF. The CDR3 DNA reads TGTGCCAGCAGCTTGGCCGGAGGGGCGGAGACCCAGTACTTC.